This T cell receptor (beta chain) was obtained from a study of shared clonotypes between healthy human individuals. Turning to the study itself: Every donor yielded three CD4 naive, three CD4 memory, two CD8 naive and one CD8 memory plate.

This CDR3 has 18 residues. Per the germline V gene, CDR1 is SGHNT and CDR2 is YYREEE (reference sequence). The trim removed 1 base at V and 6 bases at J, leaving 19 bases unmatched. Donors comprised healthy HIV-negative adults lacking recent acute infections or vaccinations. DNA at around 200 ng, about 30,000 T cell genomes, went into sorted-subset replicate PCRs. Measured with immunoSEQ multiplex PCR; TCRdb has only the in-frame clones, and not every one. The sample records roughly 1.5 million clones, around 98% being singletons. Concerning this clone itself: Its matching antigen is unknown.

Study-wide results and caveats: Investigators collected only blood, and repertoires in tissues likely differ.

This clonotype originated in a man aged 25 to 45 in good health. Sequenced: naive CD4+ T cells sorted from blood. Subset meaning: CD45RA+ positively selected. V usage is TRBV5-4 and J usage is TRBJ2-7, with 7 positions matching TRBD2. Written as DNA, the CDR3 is TGTGCCAGCAGCTTGCCGGGACGTAGCGGGCGGGGGATTACCGAGCAGTACTTC. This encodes CASSLPGRSGRGITEQYF.